This T cell receptor (beta chain) appears in the sequencing data of a study of cytomegalovirus exposure and HLA in healthy donors. Germline V gene data show CDR1 as MGHRA and CDR2 as YSYEKL. Trimming cost V 7 bases and J 7 bases, with 19 bases left between them. This CDR3 region has 14 residues. Study-level findings and limits: As a later analysis revealed, most CMV-associated TCR beta chains appeared HLA-restricted.

Note on this clone: As yet, its antigen is unknown.

Primers: 60 Vbeta forward and 13 Jbeta reverse. TCRdb keeps only in-frame clones here, not all; method: immunoSEQ multiplex PCR. The top ten hold roughly 1% of the sample, which has some 220,000 clones, about 89% seen once. The V gene is TRBV4-1, the J gene TRBJ1-1; D is unresolved. The sequence was collected from a woman aged 18-30 years in good health and CMV-seronegative. The sequenced sample was PBMCs. CDR3 DNA: TGCGCCAGCAAACTGAGGAGCGGTAATCTTGAAGCTTTCTTT. Its protein is CASKLRSGNLEAFF.